There are a few counts of the clone carrying this TCR beta chain. No antigen is known for it. Researchers amplified the TCR beta CDR3 regions from RNA transcripts. The HTBI primer set drove a first-round RT-PCR of the TCR CDR3. One entry per CDR3 protein, called by TCRdb with MiXCR from the multiplex PCR reads. The table has hundreds of thousands of distinct CDR3 sequences, roughly an eighth seen once; the top ten hold roughly 35%. This specimen belongs to a study of T cells in Graves' hyperthyroidism and ophthalmopathy. Patients with uncontrolled infections, other autoimmune diseases, pregnancy or lactation were excluded. The germline V gene encodes CDR1 LNHDA and CDR2 SQIVND (reference sequence). This CDR3 has 16 residues. Trimming removed 4 bases from V and 3 bases from J; junction bases left unmatched: 7. Whole-study results and caveats: Ophthalmopathy, as predicted by the model, came a median around 7 months after the prediction. Most thyroid clonotypes expanded above 0.001 appeared in blood too. From stable hyperthyroidism, ophthalmopathy was separated by a 13 V-J model.

The chain has TRBV19 and TRBJ1-5, with TRBD1 matching over 9 bases. The TCR originated in a woman aged 40 to 49 with Graves' ophthalmopathy. The sample consisted of blood. CDR3 sequence reads: CASSRGQGRVNQPQHF. DNA of the CDR3: TGTGCCAGTAGTAGAGGACAGGGGAGGGTCAATCAGCCCCAGCATTTT.